The 18 T cell receptor beta chains below come from one sample, sequenced in a study of long-term antiretroviral therapy in people with HIV. It was version v3.0 of the immunoSEQ assay that was run at survey level. The table came from immunoSEQ multiplex PCR; TCRdb's copy has only in-frame clones and leaves some out. The sample holds around 30,000 clones, approximately 86% seen once. This material consisted of unsorted PBMCs, taken 3 years after starting antiretroviral therapy. The receptors here all came from a man aged 35 to 55 with HIV.

The rearrangement joins TRBV29-1 to TRBJ2-3; possibly TRBD1 for D (5 bases). The CDR3 has 15 residues. The germline V and J ends were trimmed by 3 bases and 6 bases, with 19 bases remaining between them. In germline, CDR1 is SQVTM, CDR2 ANQGSEA. CDR3 DNA: TGCAGCGTTGAGCAGAGGAAGGGGTTCGCGGATACGCAGTATTTT. Translating it yields CSVEQRKGFADTQYF.

The chain recombines TRBV13 with TRBJ2-7, with a weak D call TRBD1 (6 bases). This CDR3 is built from 16 residues. CDR1 and CDR2 (germline): PRHDT, FYEKMQ (reference sequence). V lost 5 bases and J 0 bases, leaving 17 bases between the germline ends. CDR3 DNA: TGTGCCAGCAGCCAGGGCCGGGACACGAGCTCCTACGAGCAGTACTTC. This translates into CASSQGRDTSSYEQYF.

This chain connects TRBV6-5 to TRBJ2-7, with 9 bases aligning to TRBD1. The CDR3 runs 14 residues. Germline lookup yields CDR1 MNHEY and CDR2 SVGAGI. The junction had 7 bases not matched to a gene; V was cut back by 5 bases and J by 5 bases. CDR3 nucleotide sequence: TGTGCCAGCAGTCAACAGGGGGCGGTCGACGAGCAGTACTTC. Translation: CASSQQGAVDEQYF.

The chain uses TRBV5-1 and TRBJ2-2, with D uncertain. The V end was cut by 4 bases, the J end by 1 base, with 2 bases between. The CDR3 consists of 12 residues. The germline V gene encodes CDR1 SGHRS and CDR2 YFSETQ. CDR3 region: CASSVNTGELFF. Here the CDR3 DNA reads TGCGCCAGCAGCGTGAACACCGGGGAGCTGTTTTTT.

The chain recombines TRBV10-3 with TRBJ1-1, with D perhaps matching TRBD1 (6 bases). V was clipped by 7 bases and J by 4 bases, with 16 bases between them. The CDR3 is made up of 14 amino acids. Germline V gene data show CDR1 as ENHRY and CDR2 as SYGVKD. The CDR3 sequence is CAIMQAGAATEAFF. CDR3 DNA sequence: TGTGCCATCATGCAAGCAGGGGCGGCCACTGAAGCTTTCTTT.

V gene TRBV30 combines with J gene TRBJ2-5; TRBD1 matches at 10 bases. Unmatched junction bases numbered 5, after V lost 8 bases and J lost 5 bases. CDR1 and CDR2 from the germline V gene are GTSNPN and SVGIG (reference sequence). The CDR3 is 12 residues long. The CDR3 DNA follows: TGTGCCGTGAAGGGACAGGGGGAGACCCAGTACTTC. Protein: CAVKGQGETQYF.

The chain employs TRBV19 and TRBJ2-1; weak D call: TRBD2 (5 bases). The CDR3 consists of 13 residues. Looked up from germline, CDR1 is LNHDA and CDR2 is SQIVND (reference sequence). The V gene lost 7 bases and the J gene lost 4 bases, with 11 bases spanning the gap. CDR3 sequence (DNA): TGTGCCAGTACAAGCGGAGTATACAATGAGCAGTTCTTC. This codes for CASTSGVYNEQFF.

J is TRBJ2-3 and V is TRBV5-1; TRBD2 matches at 11 bases. Germline V gene lookup returns CDR1 SGHRS and CDR2 YFSETQ. The V segment lost 3 bases and the J segment 1 base; nucleotides outside the gene matches: 10. The CDR3 contains 18 residues. The CDR3 loop is CASSSSPVTSGGTDTQYF. CDR3 sequence (DNA): TGCGCCAGCAGCTCCTCACCGGTGACTAGCGGGGGCACAGATACGCAGTATTTT.

This clone was seen once. J is TRBJ2-2 and V is TRBV30; tentative D call: TRBD1 (5 bases). The CDR3 extends over 14 amino acids. Germline lookup yields CDR1 GTSNPN and CDR2 SVGIG (reference sequence). The CDR3 region has the DNA TGTGCGCTGTCGAGGCAGGGTAACACCGGGGAGCTGTTTTTT. It codes for CALSRQGNTGELFF.

The CDR3 DNA follows: TGTGCCAGTTTCGGCCTGGGCCAAAGCTCTGGAAACACCATATATTTT. As protein: CASFGLGQSSGNTIYF. The chain links TRBV19 to TRBJ1-3; D not certain. Per germline, CDR1 LNHDA and CDR2 SQIVND (reference sequence). The CDR3 extends over 16 amino acids. V was shortened by 8 bases and J by 0 bases, with 17 bases between the two germline ends.

The chain uses TRBV19 and TRBJ1-1; D might be TRBD1 (5 bases). Germline V CDR1 and CDR2: LNHDA, SQIVND (reference sequence). The CDR3 contains 12 residues. The ends were cut back, 7 bases at V and 1 base at J, with 7 bases in the middle. In DNA form, the CDR3 reads TGTGCCAGTAAAACAGGGAACACTGAAGCTTTCTTT. Residues: CASKTGNTEAFF.

CDR3: CASSLEVSGANVLTF. The CDR3 coding sequence is TGTGCCAGCAGCTTAGAGGTCTCTGGGGCCAACGTCCTGACTTTC. The gene calls are TRBV7-8 and TRBJ2-6; D unresolved. The CDR3 runs 15 residues. Trimming took off 1 base at V and 0 bases at J, with 4 bases between the two ends. The germline V gene encodes CDR1 SGHVS and CDR2 FQNEAQ.

The V call is TRBV27, the J call TRBJ2-1; D call uncertain. Germline assignment: CDR1 MNHEY and CDR2 SMNVEV (reference sequence). Trimming shortened V by 5 bases and J by 0 bases, and 5 bases separated the two germline ends. This CDR3 region has 13 residues. The CDR3 region has the DNA TGTGCCAGCAGTCTGAGCTCCTACAATGAGCAGTTCTTC. It specifies CASSLSSYNEQFF.

The chain joins TRBV5-6 to TRBJ1-1, with a possible D match to TRBD1 (6 bases). There are 13 residues in the CDR3. The ends were cut back, 3 bases at V and 7 bases at J, with 13 bases in the middle. Germline V CDR1 and CDR2: SGHDT, YYEEEE. The CDR3 protein is CASSSEEGGEAFF. DNA for the CDR3: TGTGCCAGCAGCTCTGAGGAGGGGGGTGAAGCTTTCTTT. Looking up the rest from reference TRBV5-6 and TRBJ1-1 gives the full variable domain: DAGVTQSPTHLIKTRGQQVTLRCSPKSGHDTVSWYQQALGQGPQFIFQYYEEEERQRGNFPDRFSGHQFPNYSSELNVNALLLGDSALYLCASSSEEGGEAFFGQGTRLTVV.

This rearrangement joins TRBV7-9 to TRBJ1-6; D gene ambiguous. Germline V gives CDR1 SEHNR, CDR2 FQNEAQ (reference sequence). Trimming removed 3 bases from V and 7 bases from J, with 4 bases in between. The CDR3 consists of 12 residues. CDR3 in amino acids: CASSLDNSPLHF. CDR3 in DNA: TGTGCCAGCAGCTTGGACAATTCACCCCTCCACTTT. Complete variable domain (other parts from reference TRBV7-9 and TRBJ1-6): DTGVSQNPRHKITKRGQNVTFRCDPISEHNRLYWYRQTLGQGPEFLTYFQNEAQLEKSRLLSDRFSAERPKGSFSTLEIQRTEQGDSAMYLCASSLDNSPLHFGNGTRLTVT.

This clone showed up just a few times. V gene TRBV6-6 combines with J gene TRBJ2-2; TRBD1 agrees at 7 bases. This CDR3 comprises 16 residues. The germline V gene encodes CDR1 MNHNY and CDR2 SVGAGI (reference sequence). With V trimmed by 2 bases and J by 1 base, 4 bases remained unmatched. The CDR3 loop is CASSYATGLNTGELFF. DNA for the CDR3: TGTGCCAGCAGTTACGCGACAGGGTTGAACACCGGGGAGCTGTTTTTT.

The chain recombines TRBV15 with TRBJ2-1, with 7 bases matching TRBD1. Per germline, CDR1 LNHNV and CDR2 YYDKDF (reference sequence). The CDR3 is made up of 13 amino acids. Trimming at V came to 5 bases and at J to 6 bases, leaving 4 bases not matched to a gene. The CDR3 DNA follows: TGTGCCACCAGCGGGGGACAGCCCAATGAGCAGTTCTTC. Its protein product is CATSGGQPNEQFF.

This chain uses TRBV7-3 with TRBJ2-2; the D gene is possibly TRBD1 (5 bases). Deletions cut 4 bases from V and 2 bases from J, with 11 bases between. Germline CDR1 is SGHTA and CDR2 is FQGTGA. This CDR3 spans 15 amino acids. The CDR3 loop is CASSSRTQNTGELFF. For the CDR3, the DNA is TGTGCCAGCAGCTCCCGGACACAAAACACCGGGGAGCTGTTTTTT.